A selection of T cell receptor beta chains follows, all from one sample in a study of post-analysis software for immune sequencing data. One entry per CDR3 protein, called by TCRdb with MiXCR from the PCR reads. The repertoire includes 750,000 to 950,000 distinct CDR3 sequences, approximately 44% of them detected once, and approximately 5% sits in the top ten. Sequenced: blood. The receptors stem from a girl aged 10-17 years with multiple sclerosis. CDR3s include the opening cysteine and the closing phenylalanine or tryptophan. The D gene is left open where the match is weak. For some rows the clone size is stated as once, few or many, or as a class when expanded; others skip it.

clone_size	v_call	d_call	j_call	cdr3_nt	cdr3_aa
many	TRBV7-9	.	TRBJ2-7	TGTGCCAGCAGCCCTTCCGGGACAACTAACGAGCAGTACTTC	CASSPSGTTNEQYF
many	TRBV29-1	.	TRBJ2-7	TGCAGCGTTGCCCGGGACTTGACCTACGAGCAGTACTTC	CSVARDLTYEQYF
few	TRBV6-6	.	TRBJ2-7	TGTGCCAGCAGTCCGACCGGGTGGGAGCAGTACTTC	CASSPTGWEQYF
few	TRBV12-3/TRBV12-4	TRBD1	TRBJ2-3	TGTGCCACCAACCCCGGGACAGGGTCCACAGATACGCAGTATTTT	CATNPGTGSTDTQYF
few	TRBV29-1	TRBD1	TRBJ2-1	TGCAGCGTTGCCGCACAGGGGGCGTTCAATGAGCGGTTCTTC	CSVAAQGAFNERFF
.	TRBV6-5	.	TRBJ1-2	TGTGCCAGCAGTCCGGACATCCAGCGGGGCTACACCTTC	CASSPDIQRGYTF
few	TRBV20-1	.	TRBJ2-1	TGCAGTGCACTCGGAGTTTCTGAGCAGTTCTTC	CSALGVSEQFF
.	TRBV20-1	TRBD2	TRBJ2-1	TGCAGTGCACTGCCCTCTAGCGGGAGGGCCAATGAGCAGTTCTTC	CSALPSSGRANEQFF
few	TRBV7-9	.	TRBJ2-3	TGTGCCAGCAGTATCCTTGGTACAGATACGCAGTATTTT	CASSILGTDTQYF
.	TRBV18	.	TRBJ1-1	TGTGCCAGCTCACCATCACGGCTGGTGTCTGAAGCTTTCTTT	CASSPSRLVSEAFF
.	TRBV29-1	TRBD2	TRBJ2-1	TGCAGCGTTCTGAGACCGGGACTATCCAATGAGCAGTTCTTC	CSVLRPGLSNEQFF
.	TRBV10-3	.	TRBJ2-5	TGTGCCATTTCCACCACAAAGACCCCACTCAACCAACAAGAGACCCTGTACTTC	CAISTTKTPLNQQETLYF
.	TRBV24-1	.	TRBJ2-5	TGTGCCACCAGAGGGGGTGGCCAAGAGACCCAGTACTTC	CATRGGGQETQYF
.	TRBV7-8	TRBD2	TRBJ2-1	TGTGCCAGCAGCGTAGCCGGGACTAGGAATGAGCAGTTCTTC	CASSVAGTRNEQFF
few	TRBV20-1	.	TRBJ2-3	TGCAGTGCTCCTGGGACGTCCCCCACAGATACGCAGTATTTT	CSAPGTSPTDTQYF
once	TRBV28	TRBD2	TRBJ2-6	TGTGCCAGCAGTTCCCTCTCGGGAGGGACTGGGGCCAACGTCCTGACTTTC	CASSSLSGGTGANVLTF
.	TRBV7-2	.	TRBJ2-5	TGTGCCAGCAGCTTAGAACGGCGGGGACAGATACTAGAGACCCAGTACTTC	CASSLERRGQILETQYF
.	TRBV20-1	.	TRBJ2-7	TGCAGTGGGGGGGTCAGCTCCTACGAGCAGTACTTC	CSGGVSSYEQYF
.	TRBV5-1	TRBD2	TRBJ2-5	TGCGCCAGCAGCTCACTTTGGGGGGGAGAGACCCAGTACTTC	CASSSLWGGETQYF
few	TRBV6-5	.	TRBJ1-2	TGTGCCAGCAGCAACCGGGGGGGAAGATTTGGCTACACCTTC	CASSNRGGRFGYTF
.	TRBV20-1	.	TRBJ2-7	TGCAGTGCTAGGGGAGAGGTTTCCTACGAGCAGTACTTC	CSARGEVSYEQYF
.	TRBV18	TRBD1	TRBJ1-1	TGTGCCAGCTCACAGGGGGCGTCCACTGAAGCTTTCTTT	CASSQGASTEAFF
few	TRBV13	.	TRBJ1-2	TGTGCCAGCAGTTCGCGTACGGGGGAAAACCCATATGGCTACACCTTC	CASSSRTGENPYGYTF
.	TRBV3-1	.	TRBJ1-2	TGTGCCAGCAGCCAGCAGACAGGTAAAGGTGGCTACACCTTC	CASSQQTGKGGYTF
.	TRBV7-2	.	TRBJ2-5	TGTGCCAGCAGCTTAGAAGTCGGGTGGGGGACCCAGTACTTC	CASSLEVGWGTQYF
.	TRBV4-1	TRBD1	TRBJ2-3	TGCGCCAGCAGCCCCTCCGGGACAGAAAGCACAGATACGCAGTATTTT	CASSPSGTESTDTQYF
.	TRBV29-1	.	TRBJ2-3	TGCAGCGTTGAACCCTCGGGATGGGGTGGAGATACGCAGTATTTT	CSVEPSGWGGDTQYF
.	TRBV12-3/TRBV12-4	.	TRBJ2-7	TGTGCCAGCGGCCATGGAGGGGGCGAGCAGTACTTC	CASGHGGGEQYF
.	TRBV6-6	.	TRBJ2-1	TGTGCCAGCAGTTACCGGGCGGGAAATTCCTACAATGAGCAGTTCTTC	CASSYRAGNSYNEQFF